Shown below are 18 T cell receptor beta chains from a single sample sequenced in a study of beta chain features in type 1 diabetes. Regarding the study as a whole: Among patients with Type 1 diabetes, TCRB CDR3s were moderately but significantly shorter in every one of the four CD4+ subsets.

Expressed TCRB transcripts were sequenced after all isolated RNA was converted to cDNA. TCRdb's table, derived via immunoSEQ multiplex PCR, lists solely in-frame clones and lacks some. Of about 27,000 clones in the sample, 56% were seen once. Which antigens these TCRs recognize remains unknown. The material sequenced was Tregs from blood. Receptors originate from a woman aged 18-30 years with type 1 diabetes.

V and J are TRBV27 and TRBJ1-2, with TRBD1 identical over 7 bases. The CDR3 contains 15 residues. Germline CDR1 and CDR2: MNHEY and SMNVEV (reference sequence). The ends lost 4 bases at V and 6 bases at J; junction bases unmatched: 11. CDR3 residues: CASSSGQPGGDGYTF. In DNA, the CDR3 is TGTGCCAGCAGTTCGGGACAGCCCGGAGGGGATGGCTACACCTTC.

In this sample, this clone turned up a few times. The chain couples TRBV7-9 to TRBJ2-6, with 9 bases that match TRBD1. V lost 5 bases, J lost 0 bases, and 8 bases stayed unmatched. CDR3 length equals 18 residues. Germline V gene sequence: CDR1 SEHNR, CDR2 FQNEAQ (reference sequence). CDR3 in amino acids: CASSPGGTGSSGANVLTF. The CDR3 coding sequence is TGTGCCAGCAGCCCAGGGGGGACAGGGAGCTCTGGGGCCAACGTCCTGACTTTC.

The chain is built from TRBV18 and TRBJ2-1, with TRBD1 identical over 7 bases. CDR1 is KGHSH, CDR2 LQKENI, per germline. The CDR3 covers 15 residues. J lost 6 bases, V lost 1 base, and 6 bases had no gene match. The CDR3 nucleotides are TGTGCCAGCTCACCACGAGAGACAGGGTTCAATGAGCAGTTCTTC. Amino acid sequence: CASSPRETGFNEQFF.

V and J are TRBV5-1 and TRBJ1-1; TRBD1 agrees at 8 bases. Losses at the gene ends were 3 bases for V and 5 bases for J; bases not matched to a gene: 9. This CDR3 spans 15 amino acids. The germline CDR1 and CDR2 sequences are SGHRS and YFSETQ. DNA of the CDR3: TGCGCCAGCAGCTCTGACAGGGGAGTGGTGACTGAAGCTTTCTTT. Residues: CASSSDRGVVTEAFF.

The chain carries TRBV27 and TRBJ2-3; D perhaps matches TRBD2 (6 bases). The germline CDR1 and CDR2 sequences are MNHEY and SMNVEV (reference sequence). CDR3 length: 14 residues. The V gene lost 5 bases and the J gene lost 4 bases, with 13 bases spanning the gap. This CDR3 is CASSKEGLSDTQYF. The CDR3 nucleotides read TGTGCCAGCAGTAAGGAGGGGCTCTCAGATACGCAGTATTTT.

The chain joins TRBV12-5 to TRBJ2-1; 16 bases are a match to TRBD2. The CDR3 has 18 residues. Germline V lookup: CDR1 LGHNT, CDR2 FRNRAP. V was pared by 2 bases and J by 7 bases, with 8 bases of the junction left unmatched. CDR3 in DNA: TGTGCTAGTGGTTTGCCCGGGACTAGCGGGAGGGCAGGGAATGAGCAGTTCTTC. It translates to CASGLPGTSGRAGNEQFF. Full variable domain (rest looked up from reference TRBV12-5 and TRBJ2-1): DARVTQTPRHKVTEMGQEVTMRCQPILGHNTVFWYRQTMMQGLELLAYFRNRAPLDDSGMPKDRFSAEMPDATLATLKIQPSEPRDSAVYFCASGLPGTSGRAGNEQFFGPGTRLTVL.

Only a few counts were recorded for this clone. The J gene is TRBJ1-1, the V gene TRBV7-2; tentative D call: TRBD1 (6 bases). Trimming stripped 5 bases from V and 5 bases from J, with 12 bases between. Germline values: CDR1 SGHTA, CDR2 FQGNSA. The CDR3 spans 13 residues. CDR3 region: CASSPGVRTEAFF. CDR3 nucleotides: TGTGCCAGCAGCCCAGGGGTTAGGACTGAAGCTTTCTTT.

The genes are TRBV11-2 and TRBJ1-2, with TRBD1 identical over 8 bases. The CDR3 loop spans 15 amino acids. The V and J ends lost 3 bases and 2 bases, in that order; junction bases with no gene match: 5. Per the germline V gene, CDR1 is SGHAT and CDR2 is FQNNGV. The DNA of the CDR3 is TGTGCCAGCAGCTTGGGGGACAGGATGAACTATGGCTACACCTTC. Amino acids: CASSLGDRMNYGYTF. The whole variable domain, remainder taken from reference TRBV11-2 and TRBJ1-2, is EAGVAQSPRYKIIEKRQSVAFWCNPISGHATLYWYQQILGQGPKLLIQFQNNGVVDDSQLPKDRFSAERLKGVDSTLKIQPAKLEDSAVYLCASSLGDRMNYGYTFGSGTRLTVV.

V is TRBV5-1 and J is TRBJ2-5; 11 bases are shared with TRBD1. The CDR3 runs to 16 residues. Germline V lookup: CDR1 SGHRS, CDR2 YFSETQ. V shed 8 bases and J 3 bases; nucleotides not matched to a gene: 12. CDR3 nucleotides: TGCGCCAGTTCGGGACAGGGGGTCTCCCGGGAAGAGACCCAGTACTTC. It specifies CASSGQGVSREETQYF.

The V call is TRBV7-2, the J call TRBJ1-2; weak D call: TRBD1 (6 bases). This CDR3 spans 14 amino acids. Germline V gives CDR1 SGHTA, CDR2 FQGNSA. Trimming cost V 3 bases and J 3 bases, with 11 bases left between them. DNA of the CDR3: TGTGCCAGCAGCTTGCTGGGGGCTGACTATGGCTACACCTTC. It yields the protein CASSLLGADYGYTF.

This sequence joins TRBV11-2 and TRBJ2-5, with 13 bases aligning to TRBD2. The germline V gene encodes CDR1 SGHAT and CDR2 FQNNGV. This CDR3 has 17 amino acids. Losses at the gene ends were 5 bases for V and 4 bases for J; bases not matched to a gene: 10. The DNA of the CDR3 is TGTGCCAGCAGCCTAAATGGACTAGCGGGAGTAGGAGAGACCCAGTACTTC. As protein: CASSLNGLAGVGETQYF.

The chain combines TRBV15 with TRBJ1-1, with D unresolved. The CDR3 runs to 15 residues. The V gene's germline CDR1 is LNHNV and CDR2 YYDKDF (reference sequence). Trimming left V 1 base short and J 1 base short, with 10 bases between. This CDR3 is CATSRAGGSNTEAFF. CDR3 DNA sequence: TGTGCCACCAGCAGAGCGGGAGGGTCGAACACTGAAGCTTTCTTT. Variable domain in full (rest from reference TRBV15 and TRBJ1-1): DAMVIQNPRYQVTQFGKPVTLSCSQTLNHNVMYWYQQKSSQAPKLLFHYYDKDFNNEADTPDNFQSRRPNTSFCFLDIRSPGLGDTAMYLCATSRAGGSNTEAFFGQGTRLTVV.

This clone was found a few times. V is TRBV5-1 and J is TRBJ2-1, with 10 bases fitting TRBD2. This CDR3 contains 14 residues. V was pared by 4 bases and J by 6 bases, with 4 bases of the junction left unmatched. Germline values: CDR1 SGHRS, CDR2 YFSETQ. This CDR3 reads CASSNPSGGNEQFF. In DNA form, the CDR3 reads TGCGCCAGCAGCAACCCTAGCGGGGGCAATGAGCAGTTCTTC.

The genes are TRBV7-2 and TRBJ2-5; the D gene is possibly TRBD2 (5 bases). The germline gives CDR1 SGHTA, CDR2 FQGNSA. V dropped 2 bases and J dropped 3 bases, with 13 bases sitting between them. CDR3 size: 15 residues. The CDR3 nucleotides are TGTGCCAGCAGCTTATCCTACCACGGGGAAGAGACCCAGTACTTC. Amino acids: CASSLSYHGEETQYF. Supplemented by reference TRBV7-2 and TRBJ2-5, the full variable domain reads GAGVSQSPSNKVTEKGKDVELRCDPISGHTALYWYRQSLGQGLEFLIYFQGNSAPDKSGLPSDRFSAERTGGSVSTLTIQRTQQEDSAVYLCASSLSYHGEETQYFGPGTRLLVL.

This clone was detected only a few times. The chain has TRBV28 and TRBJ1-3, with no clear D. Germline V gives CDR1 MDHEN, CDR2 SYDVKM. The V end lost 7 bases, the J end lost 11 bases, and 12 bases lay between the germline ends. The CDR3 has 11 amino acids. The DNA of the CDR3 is TGTGCCAGCAAGTCGAGGGATGCCATATATTTT. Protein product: CASKSRDAIYF.

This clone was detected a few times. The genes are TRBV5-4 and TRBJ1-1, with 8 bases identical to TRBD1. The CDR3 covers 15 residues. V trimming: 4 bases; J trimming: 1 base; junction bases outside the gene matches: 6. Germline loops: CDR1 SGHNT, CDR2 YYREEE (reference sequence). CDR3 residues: CASSGQGAGNTEAFF. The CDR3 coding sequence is TGTGCCAGCAGCGGGCAGGGGGCGGGGAACACTGAAGCTTTCTTT.

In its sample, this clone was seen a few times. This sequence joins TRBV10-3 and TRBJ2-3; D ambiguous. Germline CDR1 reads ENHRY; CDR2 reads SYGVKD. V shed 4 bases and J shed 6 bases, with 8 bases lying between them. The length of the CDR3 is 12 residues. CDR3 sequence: CAISVFADTQYF. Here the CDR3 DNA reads TGTGCCATCAGTGTTTTCGCGGATACGCAGTATTTT.

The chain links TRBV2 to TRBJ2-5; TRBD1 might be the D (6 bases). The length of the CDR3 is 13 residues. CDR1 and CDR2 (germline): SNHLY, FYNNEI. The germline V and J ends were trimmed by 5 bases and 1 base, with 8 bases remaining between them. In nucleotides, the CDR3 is TGTGCCAGCAGTAAACAGGGCCAAGAGACCCAGTACTTC. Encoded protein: CASSKQGQETQYF.